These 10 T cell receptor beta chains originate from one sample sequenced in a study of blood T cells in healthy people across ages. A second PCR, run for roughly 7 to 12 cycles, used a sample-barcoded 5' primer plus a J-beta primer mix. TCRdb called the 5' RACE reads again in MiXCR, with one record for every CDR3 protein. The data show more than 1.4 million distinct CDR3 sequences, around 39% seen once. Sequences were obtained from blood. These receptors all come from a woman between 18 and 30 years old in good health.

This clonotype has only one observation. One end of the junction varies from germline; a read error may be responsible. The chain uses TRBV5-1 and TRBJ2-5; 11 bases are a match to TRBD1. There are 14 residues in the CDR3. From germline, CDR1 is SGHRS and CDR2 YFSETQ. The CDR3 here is CSSSLSGTGGTQYF. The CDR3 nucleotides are TGCTCCAGCAGCTTATCCGGGACAGGGGGGACCCAGTACTTC.

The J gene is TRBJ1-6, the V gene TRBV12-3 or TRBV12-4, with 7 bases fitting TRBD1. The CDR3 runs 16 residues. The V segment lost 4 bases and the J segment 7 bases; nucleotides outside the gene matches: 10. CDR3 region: CASSSSDRAWNSPLHF. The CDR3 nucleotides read TGTGCCAGCAGTTCCTCTGACAGGGCATGGAATTCACCCCTCCACTTT.

CDR3 bases: TGTGCCAGCAGCCGCGACGGTAAAGCTTTCTTT. Amino acids: CASSRDGKAFF. J is TRBJ1-1 and V is TRBV6-5, with D uncertain. Looked up from germline, CDR1 is MNHEY and CDR2 is SVGAGI. The length of the CDR3 is 11 residues. The ends were cut back, 6 bases at V and 9 bases at J, with 11 bases in the middle.

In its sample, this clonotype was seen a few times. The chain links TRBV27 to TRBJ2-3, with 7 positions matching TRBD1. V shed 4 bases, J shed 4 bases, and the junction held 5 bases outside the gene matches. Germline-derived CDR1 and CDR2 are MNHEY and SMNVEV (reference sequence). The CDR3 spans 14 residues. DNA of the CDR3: TGTGCCAGCAGTTACAGGGGTTGGTCAGATACGCAGTATTTT. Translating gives CASSYRGWSDTQYF.

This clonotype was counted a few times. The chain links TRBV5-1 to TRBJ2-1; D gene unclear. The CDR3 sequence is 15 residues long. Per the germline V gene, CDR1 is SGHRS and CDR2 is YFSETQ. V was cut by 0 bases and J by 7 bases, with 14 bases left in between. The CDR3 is CASSLVYSVGNEQFF. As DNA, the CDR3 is TGCGCCAGCAGCTTGGTTTATTCCGTAGGTAATGAGCAGTTCTTC.

The CDR3 here is CASRRYSTDTQYF. CDR3 nucleotide sequence: TGTGCCAGCAGGCGGTACAGCACAGATACGCAGTATTTT. The chain has TRBV27 and TRBJ2-3; D gene uncertain. Germline V gene sequence: CDR1 MNHEY, CDR2 SMNVEV (reference sequence). V lost 6 bases to trimming and J lost 0 bases, with 7 bases between them. CDR3 length: 13 residues.

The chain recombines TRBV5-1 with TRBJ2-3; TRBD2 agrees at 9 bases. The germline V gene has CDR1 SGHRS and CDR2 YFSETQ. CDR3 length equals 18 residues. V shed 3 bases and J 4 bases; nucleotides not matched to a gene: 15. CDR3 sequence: CASSSGGGARGRADTQYF. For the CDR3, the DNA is TGCGCCAGCAGCTCTGGAGGAGGGGCGCGCGGGAGGGCAGATACGCAGTATTTT.

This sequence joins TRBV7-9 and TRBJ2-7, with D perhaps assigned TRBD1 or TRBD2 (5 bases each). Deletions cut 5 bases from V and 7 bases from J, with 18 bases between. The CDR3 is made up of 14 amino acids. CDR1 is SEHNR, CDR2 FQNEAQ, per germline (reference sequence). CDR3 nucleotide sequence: TGTGCCAGCAGCCCGCATGCAAAGGGACCAGAGCAGTACTTC. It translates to CASSPHAKGPEQYF.

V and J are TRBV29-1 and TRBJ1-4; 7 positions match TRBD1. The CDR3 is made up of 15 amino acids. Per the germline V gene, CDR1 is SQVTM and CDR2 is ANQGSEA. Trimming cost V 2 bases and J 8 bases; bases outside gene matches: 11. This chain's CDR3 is CSVEWATGKPEKLFF. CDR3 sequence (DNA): TGCAGCGTTGAATGGGCGACAGGGAAGCCCGAAAAACTGTTTTTT.

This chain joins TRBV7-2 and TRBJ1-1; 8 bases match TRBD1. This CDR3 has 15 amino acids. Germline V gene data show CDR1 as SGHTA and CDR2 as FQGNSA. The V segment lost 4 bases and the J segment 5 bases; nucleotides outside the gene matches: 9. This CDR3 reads CASSYQTGAGTEAFF. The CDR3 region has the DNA TGTGCCAGCAGCTACCAGACAGGGGCCGGAACTGAAGCTTTCTTT.